This TCR beta chain was documented in a study of shared clonotypes between healthy human individuals. Researchers divided each subset's genomic DNA evenly across several immunoSEQ plates. Assay used: immunoSEQ multiplex PCR; TCRdb lists only in-frame clones, some missing. The sample records 1,500,000 or so clones, approximately 98.5% being singletons. As concerns this clone: The antigen remains unidentified.

The study's findings and limits: The sharing of approximately 5.1% of naive CD4 clonotypes was seen across a handful of donors.

The V gene lost 2 bases and the J gene lost 0 bases, with 9 bases spanning the gap. Germline CDR1 SGHKS, CDR2 YYEKEE (reference sequence). CDR3 size: 15 residues. The receptor comes from a man younger than 40 in good health. Sequencing input: naive CD4+ T cells sorted from blood. Regarding subset: CD45RA+ positively selected. The rearrangement links TRBV5-5 to TRBJ2-4; D gene unclear. CDR3: CASSFWPLAKNIQYF. The CDR3 bases are TGTGCCAGCAGCTTTTGGCCACTAGCCAAAAACATTCAGTACTTC.